This T cell receptor (beta chain) appears in the sequencing data of a study of control samples from healthy donors and cancer patients. Assay: immunoSEQ multiplex PCR; the TCRdb copy retains only in-frame clones and omits some. The top ten hold approximately 8% of the sample, which has roughly 120,000 clones, roughly 92% seen once. Unmatched junction bases numbered 4, after V lost 5 bases and J lost 6 bases. Germline V gene sequence: CDR1 SEHNR, CDR2 FQNEAQ (reference sequence). The length of the CDR3 is 14 residues. This sequence was found in a woman aged 18-35 years in good health. The sequenced material came from blood. This sequence joins TRBV7-9 and TRBJ1-4, with TRBD1 identical over 9 bases. The CDR3 DNA sequence: TGTGCCAGCAGCGGGGACAGGGTGTATGAAAAACTGTTTTTT. This gives the protein CASSGDRVYEKLFF.